These T cell receptor beta chains were read from a single sample in a study of blood T cells in healthy people across ages. TCRdb used MiXCR to reprocess the 5' RACE reads, holding one entry per CDR3 protein. The sample carries 1.8 million or so distinct CDR3 sequences, roughly two fifths recorded once. Sequencing used blood. Receptor source: a human donor in good health. The CDR3 runs from the conserved cysteine through the conserved F or W. D genes are given only for firm matches. Clone size is given for some rows only: seen once, a few or many times, or a class if the clone is expanded.

D gene	clone size	V gene	J gene	CDR3 protein	CDR3 DNA
TRBD1	.	TRBV28	TRBJ2-7	CANRPGQGGYEQYF	TGTGCCAACAGACCCGGACAGGGAGGCTACGAGCAGTACTTC
.	.	TRBV29-1	TRBJ1-2	CSVEVGRRLGSYGYTF	TGCAGCGTTGAAGTGGGCAGAAGGCTGGGTAGTTATGGCTACACCTTC
TRBD1	.	TRBV4-2	TRBJ1-4	CASTSSGQGNEKLFF	TGTGCCAGCACCTCGTCGGGACAGGGTAATGAAAAACTGTTTTTT
TRBD2	.	TRBV7-9	TRBJ2-5	CVSSARLAGEETQYF	TGTGTCAGCAGCGCACGACTAGCGGGGGAAGAGACCCAGTACTTC
.	few	TRBV5-5	TRBJ1-6	CASSLGVESPLHF	TGTGCCAGCAGCTTGGGGGTAGAGTCACCCCTCCACTTT
.	.	TRBV20-1	TRBJ2-5	CSAREVQDQETQYF	TGCAGTGCTAGAGAGGTACAGGACCAAGAGACCCAGTACTTC
.	few	TRBV20-1	TRBJ1-4	CSARVTGGEKLFF	TGCAGTGCTAGAGTAACGGGGGGTGAAAAACTGTTTTTT
TRBD1	.	TRBV29-1	TRBJ2-5	CSAEQGAQETQYF	TGCAGCGCTGAACAGGGGGCGCAAGAGACCCAGTACTTC
.	few	TRBV12-3/TRBV12-4	TRBJ1-1	CASTSDGGVTEAFF	TGTGCCAGTACATCCGACGGGGGAGTCACTGAAGCTTTCTTT
TRBD2	few	TRBV4-1	TRBJ2-5	CASTRYGGAGETQYF	TGCGCCAGCACCCGTTACGGGGGGGCCGGAGAGACCCAGTACTTC
TRBD1	few	TRBV20-1	TRBJ2-7	CSARVHGQGFRYEQYF	TGCAGTGCTAGAGTTCACGGACAGGGGTTCAGGTACGAGCAGTACTTC
TRBD2	.	TRBV7-2	TRBJ2-7	CASSLVAGPTYEQYF	TGTGCCAGCAGCTTGGTAGCGGGACCAACCTACGAGCAGTACTTC